This T cell receptor beta chain derives from a study of Ad26.COV2.S vaccination and SARS-CoV-2 variants. Unmatched junction bases numbered 5, after V lost 0 bases and J lost 4 bases. The CDR3 runs 15 residues. Germline-derived CDR1 and CDR2 are SGDLS and YYNGEE. TCRdb's table, derived via immunoSEQ multiplex PCR, lists solely in-frame clones and lacks some. The sample contains approximately 300,000 clones, about 86% of which appear only once. Sample treatment: 15 to 20 received Ad26.COV2.S at low or high dose, single or two shots; several received placebo; per-sample allocation not given. Samples were taken on day 63 after the first vaccine or placebo injection.

The TCR originated in a person between 18 and 60 years old who received the Ad26.COV2.S COVID-19 vaccine or a placebo. The V call is TRBV9, the J call TRBJ1-2, with TRBD1 matching 8 bases. The input for sequencing was peripheral blood, taken in a trial of Ad26.COV2.S vaccine versus placebo. Here the CDR3 DNA reads TGTGCCAGCAGCGTAGATACCCAGGGGGCCTATGGCTACACCTTC. Translating gives CASSVDTQGAYGYTF.